The entry below describes one TCR beta chain. Those who participated ranged in age from roughly 18 to 100 years and resided in around 22 US areas. These data originate in a study of blood T cell repertoires in COVID-19. Study background: The United States, Italy and Spain provided the acute and convalescent COVID-19 samples.

Trimming stripped 2 bases from V and 0 bases from J, with 5 bases between. CDR1 and CDR2 (germline): SGHTS, YDEGEE. The CDR3 spans 14 residues. Clones were sequenced by immunoSEQ multiplex PCR, and TCRdb holds only the in-frame ones, with some missing. The sample has about 410,000 clones, around nine tenths seen once; the top ten hold 1.5% to 2%. The sample was PBMCs or T cells enriched from blood (not recorded which). The genes are TRBV5-8 and TRBJ2-2; D remains unclear. This receptor was taken from a woman aged 30 to 39 who had recovered from COVID-19. CDR3 loop: CASSLLTNTGELFF. CDR3 in DNA: TGTGCCAGCAGCTTACTTACGAACACCGGGGAGCTGTTTTTT.